The 31 T cell receptor beta chains below all came from one sample that was sequenced in a study of OX40 agonist ivuxolimab in advanced cancers. Library preparation employed the immunoSEQ multiplex PCR assay. TCRdb holds this immuneACCESS table with in-frame rearrangements only. Some clones are missing; in checked studies, unresolved V genes explain under half, and the rest has no known cause. In all, the sample holds approximately 90,000 clones, and about 90% of those were seen once. 0.79% of the sample rests with the top ten. The material was CD4+ or CD8+ T cells sorted from blood, obtained in a trial of the OX40 agonist ivuxolimab. These receptors all come from an adult with an advanced solid tumor such as melanoma, head and neck, liver or kidney cancer.

A note on this clone: The identical CDR3 is also encoded by other nucleotide sequences in the sample. The gene calls are TRBV7-2 and TRBJ1-5, with D unresolved. Germline lookup yields CDR1 SGHTA and CDR2 FQGNSA. V was pared by 1 base and J by 7 bases, with 5 bases between. The CDR3 loop spans 12 amino acids. CDR3 coding DNA: TGTGCCAGCAGCTTAGATTACCAGCCCCAGCATTTT. Amino acid sequence: CASSLDYQPQHF.

The V and J genes are TRBV30 and TRBJ2-1; no clear D. V was shortened by 0 bases and J by 5 bases, with 5 bases between the two germline ends. CDR1 and CDR2 (germline): GTSNPN, SVGIG (reference sequence). CDR3 length: 12 residues. Written as DNA, the CDR3 is TGTGCCTGGAGTGTAGATCACAATGAGCAGTTCTTC. Translation gives CAWSVDHNEQFF.

The chain combines TRBV11-2 with TRBJ2-6, with TRBD2 matching 8 bases. This CDR3 spans 14 amino acids. Germline CDR1 reads SGHAT; CDR2 reads FQNNGV. The trim removed 3 bases at V and 10 bases at J, leaving 5 bases unmatched. The CDR3 is CASSFSGLENVLTF. The CDR3, as DNA: TGTGCCAGCAGCTTCTCGGGACTAGAGAACGTCCTGACTTTC.

CDR3 sequence: CASRSGTANEKLFF. The CDR3 DNA reads as TGCGCCAGCAGATCCGGGACAGCTAATGAAAAACTGTTTTTT. This chain uses TRBV5-1 with TRBJ1-4; 7 nucleotides align to TRBD1. From germline, CDR1 is SGHRS and CDR2 YFSETQ. The V gene end was trimmed by 5 bases and the J gene end by 3 bases; junction bases not matched to a gene: 4. The CDR3 is made up of 14 amino acids.

J is TRBJ2-1 and V is TRBV20-1, with D perhaps TRBD1 or TRBD2 (5 bases each). V lost 8 bases and J lost 6, with 11 bases in between. Germline V lookup: CDR1 DFQATT, CDR2 SNEGSKA (reference sequence). This CDR3 contains 11 residues. CDR3 in amino acids: CSLFGGNEQFF. CDR3 DNA sequence: TGCAGTCTTTTTGGGGGCAATGAGCAGTTCTTC.

The rearrangement joins TRBV11-2 to TRBJ2-5; D may match TRBD1 or TRBD2 (5 bases each). CDR3 length: 14 residues. The germline CDR1 and CDR2 sequences are SGHAT and FQNNGV. Trimming removed 5 bases at V and 4 bases at J, with 14 bases between. The CDR3 loop is CASSPPSGRETQYF. CDR3 in DNA: TGTGCCAGCAGCCCCCCCTCGGGGCGAGAGACCCAGTACTTC.

V gene TRBV11-2 combines with J gene TRBJ1-1, with 7 positions matching TRBD1. V gave up 0 bases and J gave up 10 bases; unmatched junction bases: 5. The CDR3 consists of 13 residues. Germline values: CDR1 SGHAT, CDR2 FQNNGV. The CDR3 is CASSLDYRGRAFF. CDR3 sequence (DNA): TGTGCCAGCAGCTTAGATTATAGGGGGCGAGCTTTCTTT.

The chain carries TRBV7-3 and TRBJ1-1; a weak D match, TRBD1 (6 bases). This CDR3 is 14 amino acids long. CDR1 and CDR2 from the germline V gene are SGHTA and FQGTGA. Trimming cost V 6 bases and J 1 base, with 12 bases left between them. The CDR3 here is CASRLQGSNTEAFF. CDR3 DNA sequence: TGTGCCAGCAGGCTACAGGGATCGAACACTGAAGCTTTCTTT.

The chain recombines TRBV7-9 with TRBJ2-7, with D uncertain. The germline gives CDR1 SEHNR, CDR2 FQNEAQ (reference sequence). Trimming shortened V by 1 base and J by 2 bases, and 9 bases separated the two germline ends. This CDR3 has 14 residues. The CDR3 DNA follows: TGTGCCAGCAGCTTAGGCGGCAGCCCCTACGAGCAGTACTTC. It is translated as CASSLGGSPYEQYF. Based on the CDR3 plus reference TRBV7-9 and TRBJ2-7, the full variable domain is DTGVSQNPRHKITKRGQNVTFRCDPISEHNRLYWYRQTLGQGPEFLTYFQNEAQLEKSRLLSDRFSAERPKGSFSTLEIQRTEQGDSAMYLCASSLGGSPYEQYFGPGTRLTVT.

The chain couples TRBV18 to TRBJ1-1; 8 bases line up with TRBD1. CDR3 length equals 16 residues. Per germline, CDR1 KGHSH and CDR2 LQKENI. The trim removed 0 bases at V and 1 base at J, leaving 4 bases unmatched. The CDR3 spells CASSPPGTGTNTEAFF. CDR3 DNA sequence: TGTGCCAGCTCACCACCGGGGACAGGTACGAACACTGAAGCTTTCTTT.

This rearrangement joins TRBV5-1 to TRBJ1-1, with D tentatively TRBD1 (6 bases). V lost 4 bases, J lost 2 bases, and 18 bases lay in between. Looked up from germline, CDR1 is SGHRS and CDR2 is YFSETQ. This CDR3 region has 16 residues. CDR3 sequence: CASSPDSGHLNTEAFF. The DNA for the CDR3 is TGCGCCAGCAGCCCAGACTCGGGACACCTAAACACTGAAGCTTTCTTT.

The chain employs TRBV18 and TRBJ2-3; the D is unclear. From germline, CDR1 is KGHSH and CDR2 LQKENI. This CDR3 is 17 amino acids long. Trimming cost V 1 base and J 1 base, with 15 bases left between them. The CDR3 loop is CASSPLLGLWGTDTQYF. DNA of the CDR3: TGTGCCAGCTCACCACTACTGGGGTTGTGGGGCACAGATACGCAGTATTTT.

The chain is built from TRBV10-3 and TRBJ2-3, with 7 bases matching TRBD2. Germline assignment: CDR1 ENHRY and CDR2 SYGVKD. Unmatched junction bases numbered 4, after V lost 6 bases and J lost 1 base. This CDR3 has 14 residues. In DNA, the CDR3 is TGTGCCATCAGCTCCAGCGGGGGCACAGATACGCAGTATTTT. Amino acids: CAISSSGGTDTQYF.

The rearrangement joins TRBV5-1 to TRBJ2-2; D remains ambiguous. In germline, CDR1 is SGHRS, CDR2 YFSETQ. Deletions cut 3 bases from V and 4 bases from J, with 7 bases between. The CDR3 spans 13 residues. The CDR3 here is CASSSGSTGELFF. The CDR3 DNA reads as TGCGCCAGCAGCTCGGGCTCCACCGGGGAGCTGTTTTTT.

The rearrangement joins TRBV10-1 to TRBJ1-5, with a weak D call TRBD1 (5 bases). The CDR3 runs to 19 residues. V lost 7 bases, J lost 0 bases, and 25 bases lay in between. CDR1 is WNHNN and CDR2 is SYGVQD in the germline V gene (reference sequence). In DNA, the CDR3 is TGCGCCAGCAACGAATGGTATACGGTGGGGGATTATAGCAATCAGCCCCAGCATTTT. It translates to CASNEWYTVGDYSNQPQHF.

The chain combines TRBV20-1 with TRBJ2-7, with no clear D. Trimming shortened V by 3 bases and J by 7 bases, and 7 bases separated the two germline ends. Germline CDR1 DFQATT, CDR2 SNEGSKA (reference sequence). CDR3 length equals 10 residues. The CDR3 nucleotides read TGCAGTGCTAGTGCCCGGGAGCAGTACTTC. It translates to CSASAREQYF.

The chain uses TRBV29-1 and TRBJ2-7; 10 nucleotides agree with TRBD1. CDR3 size: 16 residues. Per germline, CDR1 SQVTM and CDR2 ANQGSEA. With V trimmed by 0 bases and J by 3 bases, 8 bases remained unmatched. The CDR3 is CSVEDLGTGDRYEQYF. CDR3 coding DNA: TGCAGCGTTGAAGATCTAGGGACAGGGGACCGCTACGAGCAGTACTTC.

The chain carries TRBV20-1 and TRBJ1-2, with D unclear. CDR1 is DFQATT, CDR2 SNEGSKA, per germline (reference sequence). The CDR3 has 10 amino acids. V was cut by 7 bases and J by 2 bases, with 5 bases left in between. The CDR3 region has the DNA TGCAGTGTGGAAAACTATGGCTACACCTTC. This encodes CSVENYGYTF.

V is TRBV5-1 and J is TRBJ1-6; D gene unclear. This CDR3 comprises 17 residues. Germline-derived CDR1 and CDR2 are SGHRS and YFSETQ. V lost 1 base to trimming and J lost 0 bases, with 11 bases between them. The CDR3 bases are TGCGCCAGCAGCTTGAGTGCCAGCCTCTCCTATAATTCACCCCTCCACTTT. Its protein is CASSLSASLSYNSPLHF.

The V call is TRBV28, the J call TRBJ2-4, with 9 bases fitting TRBD1. V gave up 8 bases and J gave up 7 bases; unmatched junction bases: 9. The CDR3 is made up of 14 amino acids. Germline CDR1 is MDHEN and CDR2 is SYDVKM. The CDR3 sequence: CASLRDRVRNIQYF. DNA of the CDR3: TGTGCCAGCCTCCGGGACAGGGTTCGTAACATTCAGTACTTC.

This chain links TRBV7-8 with TRBJ2-7; D is perhaps TRBD1 or TRBD2 (5 bases each). This CDR3 is built from 15 residues. Germline CDR1 and CDR2: SGHVS and FQNEAQ. Deletions cut 4 bases from V and 3 bases from J, with 16 bases between. DNA for the CDR3: TGTGCCAGCAGCTCGTTCGGGACCATAAGCTACGAGCAGTACTTC. Protein sequence: CASSSFGTISYEQYF.

This rearrangement joins TRBV29-1 to TRBJ2-1; D gene unclear. The CDR3 extends over 14 amino acids. Germline CDR1 reads SQVTM; CDR2 reads ANQGSEA. The V and J ends lost 7 bases and 4 bases respectively, with 17 bases between them. The CDR3 DNA sequence: TGCAGCGCCGATACTAAATCCTCTTACAATGAGCAGTTCTTC. Its translation: CSADTKSSYNEQFF.

This clone was picked up one time. V gene TRBV7-3 combines with J gene TRBJ1-1; D remains unclear. CDR3 size: 14 residues. Germline CDR1 reads SGHTA; CDR2 reads FQGTGA. Trimming stripped 0 bases from V and 0 bases from J, with 5 bases between. Here the CDR3 reads CASSLTTVNTEAFF. The DNA of the CDR3 is TGTGCCAGCAGCTTAACTACAGTGAACACTGAAGCTTTCTTT.

This clone is a singleton in its sample. For the CDR3, the DNA is TGTGCCAGCAGCCGCCGGGACACCAGGGCCAATGAGCAGTTCTTC. Amino acids: CASSRRDTRANEQFF. The J gene is TRBJ2-1, the V gene TRBV11-2; TRBD1 is a possible D gene (6 bases). The germline V and J ends were trimmed by 5 bases and 6 bases, with 17 bases remaining between them. The CDR3 totals 15 residues. Germline loops: CDR1 SGHAT, CDR2 FQNNGV.

J is TRBJ2-3 and V is TRBV7-2, with 14 bases lining up with TRBD2. Germline CDR1 is SGHTA and CDR2 is FQGNSA. Germline trimming cut 7 bases from V and 1 base from J; bases unmatched to any gene: 4. CDR3 length equals 16 residues. In nucleotides, the CDR3 is TGTGCCAGCACCCCGGGACTAGCGGGGGGCACAGATACGCAGTATTTT. Its protein is CASTPGLAGGTDTQYF.

V gene TRBV30 combines with J gene TRBJ1-4; D unresolved. Germline assignment: CDR1 GTSNPN and CDR2 SVGIG (reference sequence). The CDR3 spans 11 residues. With 2 bases removed from V and 8 bases from J, the gap between germline ends came to 6 bases. The CDR3 here is CAWSTSEKLFF. The CDR3 DNA is TGTGCCTGGAGTACGTCCGAAAAACTGTTTTTT.

The rearrangement uses TRBV10-3 and TRBJ1-1; TRBD1 might be the D (6 bases). CDR3 length: 12 residues. The V end lost 5 bases, the J end lost 8 bases, and 12 bases lay between the germline ends. Germline CDR1 reads ENHRY; CDR2 reads SYGVKD. The CDR3 region has the DNA TGTGCCATCAGTAGAGGGGGGATAGAAGCTTTCTTT. This encodes CAISRGGIEAFF.

This chain connects TRBV27 to TRBJ2-5; 11 bases fit TRBD2. This CDR3 is 16 amino acids long. V lost 0 bases to trimming and J lost 2 bases; unmatched junction nucleotides: 2. Germline V gene data show CDR1 as MNHEY and CDR2 as SMNVEV (reference sequence). The CDR3: CASSLSVAGGQETQYF. The DNA for the CDR3 is TGTGCCAGCAGTTTATCTGTAGCGGGGGGGCAAGAGACCCAGTACTTC.

This clone was found once. The chain couples TRBV11-2 to TRBJ1-5; D perhaps matches TRBD1 (5 bases). The V gene lost 2 bases and the J gene lost 7 bases, with 24 bases spanning the gap. The CDR3 length is 18 residues. Germline-derived CDR1 and CDR2 are SGHAT and FQNNGV. The CDR3 DNA follows: TGTGCCAGCAGCTTAAGAAGACAGAAAAGAGGAAAAAGGCAGCCCCAGCATTTT. The encoded protein is CASSLRRQKRGKRQPQHF.

The rearrangement joins TRBV6-1 to TRBJ1-2; D is ambiguous. Deletions cut 2 bases from V and 13 bases from J, with 8 bases between. Per germline, CDR1 MNHNS and CDR2 SASEGT. The CDR3 sequence is 10 residues long. The CDR3 nucleotides are TGTGCCAGCAGTGAATTGAGTCTCACCTTC. This encodes CASSELSLTF.

The CDR3 here is CASSHLGRGGSSYNEQFF. The CDR3 coding sequence is TGTGCCAGCAGCCACCTGGGGCGGGGGGGTAGCTCCTACAATGAGCAGTTCTTC. The chain couples TRBV7-9 to TRBJ2-1; the match to TRBD2 covers 9 bases. V dropped 5 bases and J dropped 0; count of bases not matched to a gene: 11. Germline V lookup: CDR1 SEHNR, CDR2 FQNEAQ (reference sequence). CDR3 length: 18 residues. Supplemented by reference TRBV7-9 and TRBJ2-1, the full variable domain reads DTGVSQNPRHKITKRGQNVTFRCDPISEHNRLYWYRQTLGQGPEFLTYFQNEAQLEKSRLLSDRFSAERPKGSFSTLEIQRTEQGDSAMYLCASSHLGRGGSSYNEQFFGPGTRLTVL.